What follows are 8 T cell receptor beta chains derived from one specimen sequenced in a study of early T cells in non-severe SARS-CoV-2 infection. TCRdb redid the calling of the 5' RACE reads with MiXCR, one entry per CDR3 protein. The sample has tens of thousands of distinct CDR3 sequences, approximately 8% seen once. Sequencing used whole blood, obtained at baseline. The receptors stem from an adult who was a healthcare worker with PCR-confirmed SARS-CoV-2 infection or an uninfected control (not recorded which).

The chain uses TRBV6-2 or TRBV6-3 and TRBJ1-5; TRBD1 aligns across 9 bases. The germline V gene has CDR1 MNHEY and CDR2 SVGEGT. V trimming: 5 bases; J trimming: 5 bases; junction bases outside the gene matches: 22. The CDR3 loop spans 20 amino acids. The CDR3 DNA reads as TGTGCCAGCAGTCGACAAGAAATTCTTCCGGACAGGGGATTGCATCAGCCCCAGCATTTT. It codes for CASSRQEILPDRGLHQPQHF.

At least ten counts were recorded for this clonotype. The chain links TRBV15 to TRBJ1-4; weak D call: TRBD1 (5 bases). Germline CDR1 is LNHNV and CDR2 is YYDKDF (reference sequence). The CDR3 is made up of 15 amino acids. The V gene lost 4 bases and the J gene lost 8 bases, with 17 bases spanning the gap. The CDR3 region is CATSIDSGGTEKLFF. In nucleotides, the CDR3 is TGTGCCACCAGCATTGACAGTGGGGGAACGGAAAAACTGTTTTTT.

The rearrangement uses TRBV30 and TRBJ2-7, with 7 bases identical to TRBD1. This CDR3 has 12 residues. Unmatched junction bases numbered 11, after V lost 8 bases and J lost 7 bases. Germline values: CDR1 GTSNPN, CDR2 SVGIG (reference sequence). The CDR3 nucleotides are TGTGCCCTGGACAAGGGGGCGCGAGAGCAGTACTTC. It specifies CALDKGAREQYF.

The CDR3 region is CSATSGASYNEQFF. As DNA, the CDR3 is TGCAGTGCTACTAGCGGGGCCTCCTACAATGAGCAGTTCTTC. The chain links TRBV20-1 to TRBJ2-1, with 9 bases that match TRBD2. The CDR3 sequence is 14 residues long. CDR1 DFQATT and CDR2 SNEGSKA come from the germline V gene (reference sequence). V was clipped by 4 bases and J by 0 bases; unmatched bases: 1.

At least ten counts were recorded for this clonotype. The gene calls are TRBV11-2 and TRBJ1-4; no clear D gene. This CDR3 comprises 14 residues. The V end lost 4 bases, the J end lost 5 bases, and 11 bases lay between the germline ends. CDR1 SGHAT and CDR2 FQNNGV come from the germline V gene. DNA for the CDR3: TGTGCCAGCAGCTCCTACCTTAAAAATGAAAAACTGTTTTTT. Translating it yields CASSSYLKNEKLFF.

This chain connects TRBV11-2 to TRBJ2-7; 8 bases align to TRBD2. This CDR3 contains 15 residues. V dropped 1 base and J dropped 3; count of bases not matched to a gene: 5. Germline CDR1 reads SGHAT; CDR2 reads FQNNGV. The CDR3 DNA reads as TGTGCCAGCAGCTTAGCGGCGGGGGGAGGCTACGAGCAGTACTTC. Its translation is CASSLAAGGGYEQYF. Drawing the rest from reference TRBV11-2 and TRBJ2-7, the complete variable domain is EAGVAQSPRYKIIEKRQSVAFWCNPISGHATLYWYQQILGQGPKLLIQFQNNGVVDDSQLPKDRFSAERLKGVDSTLKIQPAKLEDSAVYLCASSLAAGGGYEQYFGPGTRLTVT.

This clonotype was seen a few times. As DNA, the CDR3 is TGCGCCAGCAGCCGCGACAGGGGGCCGACCCAGTACTTC. Translating it yields CASSRDRGPTQYF. The genes are TRBV5-1 and TRBJ2-5; 10 bases are a match to TRBD1. The CDR3 sequence is 13 residues long. V lost 4 bases to trimming and J lost 7 bases; unmatched junction nucleotides: 4. CDR1 SGHRS and CDR2 YFSETQ come from the germline V gene.

This clonotype was found a few times. J is TRBJ2-1 and V is TRBV7-9, with 7 bases identical to TRBD2. Germline lookup yields CDR1 SEHNR and CDR2 FQNEAQ (reference sequence). This CDR3 has 16 residues. Trimming at V came to 4 bases and at J to 0 bases, leaving 6 bases not matched to a gene. The CDR3 region has the DNA TGTGCCAGCAGCTCCGGGCGGGGGAGCTCCTACAATGAGCAGTTCTTC. Protein: CASSSGRGSSYNEQFF.